A selection of T cell receptor beta chains follows, all from one sample in a study of T cell responses to AZD1222 COVID-19 vaccine. The method was immunoSEQ multiplex PCR; TCRdb's version includes in-frame clones alone and lacks a portion of them. The sample records 150,000 or so clones, 90% being singletons. The sample consisted of peripheral blood, taken on day 0 of AZD1222 vaccination. The receptors stem from an adult in good health. Both conserved end residues are part of each CDR3. The order of the fields is J gene, D gene, clone size, V gene, CDR3 protein, CDR3 DNA. A D gene is named only where the DNA matches it firmly. Size is stated for part of the rows, as once, few or many counts, or as a class when the clone is expanded.

j_call: TRBJ1-5; d_call: -; clone_size: -; v_call: TRBV5-5; cdr3_aa: CASSLSVQPQGQPQHF; cdr3_nt: TGTGCCAGCAGCTTGAGCGTACAGCCGCAAGGGCAGCCCCAGCATTTT
j_call: TRBJ2-7; d_call: TRBD2; clone_size: -; v_call: TRBV6-5; cdr3_aa: CASSYGTTYEQYF; cdr3_nt: TGTGCCAGCAGTTACGGGACTACGTACGAGCAGTACTTC
j_call: TRBJ1-2; d_call: TRBD1; clone_size: -; v_call: TRBV2; cdr3_aa: CASSIDRGPTGYTF; cdr3_nt: TGTGCCAGCAGTATCGACAGGGGGCCCACAGGCTACACCTTC
j_call: TRBJ2-3; d_call: -; clone_size: -; v_call: TRBV2; cdr3_aa: CASSRYTGATDTQYF; cdr3_nt: TGTGCCAGCAGTAGATATACGGGGGCCACAGATACGCAGTATTTT
j_call: TRBJ1-1; d_call: -; clone_size: once; v_call: TRBV14; cdr3_aa: CASSQVSGASRAFF; cdr3_nt: TGTGCCAGCAGCCAAGTTTCGGGGGCGTCGCGAGCTTTCTTT
j_call: TRBJ1-1; d_call: -; clone_size: -; v_call: TRBV7-9; cdr3_aa: CASSSDRKMNTEAFF; cdr3_nt: TGTGCCAGCAGCTCGGACAGAAAAATGAACACTGAAGCTTTCTTT
j_call: TRBJ1-2; d_call: -; clone_size: -; v_call: TRBV7-6; cdr3_aa: CASSLGLPGEPNYGYTF; cdr3_nt: TGTGCCAGCAGCTTAGGTCTCCCGGGGGAGCCTAACTATGGCTACACCTTC
j_call: TRBJ2-2; d_call: -; clone_size: -; v_call: TRBV28; cdr3_aa: CASSSRVYTTPLNTGELFF; cdr3_nt: TGTGCCAGCAGCTCCCGGGTCTATACGACCCCCTTGAACACCGGGGAGCTGTTTTTT
j_call: TRBJ1-4; d_call: -; clone_size: -; v_call: TRBV11-3; cdr3_aa: CASSLGQWANEKLFF; cdr3_nt: TGTGCCAGCAGCTTAGGACAGTGGGCTAATGAAAAACTGTTTTTT
j_call: TRBJ2-3; d_call: -; clone_size: -; v_call: TRBV3-1/TRBV3-2; cdr3_aa: CASSQDWGSSTDTQYF; cdr3_nt: TGTGCCAGCAGCCAAGATTGGGGCAGTAGCACAGATACGCAGTATTTT
j_call: TRBJ1-2; d_call: -; clone_size: -; v_call: TRBV5-1; cdr3_aa: CASSLVGGLLYGYTF; cdr3_nt: TGCGCCAGCAGCTTGGTAGGGGGACTCCTCTATGGCTACACCTTC
j_call: TRBJ2-7; d_call: -; clone_size: -; v_call: TRBV9; cdr3_aa: CASSAEDSASYEQYF; cdr3_nt: TGTGCCAGCAGCGCCGAGGACTCGGCCTCCTACGAGCAGTACTTC
j_call: TRBJ2-3; d_call: -; clone_size: -; v_call: TRBV6-1; cdr3_aa: CASSESGLALQTQYF; cdr3_nt: TGTGCCAGCAGTGAAAGCGGGCTAGCGTTGCAAACGCAGTATTTT
j_call: TRBJ1-6; d_call: -; clone_size: -; v_call: TRBV11-2; cdr3_aa: CASSFEGTQTSPLHF; cdr3_nt: TGTGCCAGCAGCTTCGAAGGGACACAGACCTCACCCCTCCACTTT
j_call: TRBJ1-1; d_call: -; clone_size: -; v_call: TRBV6-5; cdr3_aa: CASSPQGTEAFF; cdr3_nt: TGTGCCAGCAGCCCCCAGGGAACTGAAGCTTTCTTT
j_call: TRBJ1-3; d_call: -; clone_size: -; v_call: TRBV3-1/TRBV3-2; cdr3_aa: CASSPYGTSAAGNTIYF; cdr3_nt: TGTGCCAGCAGCCCCTACGGGACTTCAGCTGCTGGAAACACCATATATTTT
j_call: TRBJ1-3; d_call: -; clone_size: -; v_call: TRBV30; cdr3_aa: CAWDQVLSGNTIYF; cdr3_nt: TGTGCCTGGGACCAGGTTTTATCTGGAAACACCATATATTTT
j_call: TRBJ1-5; d_call: TRBD1; clone_size: -; v_call: TRBV6-4; cdr3_aa: CASSDSGQAFSNQPQHF; cdr3_nt: TGTGCCAGCAGTGACTCCGGACAGGCCTTTAGCAATCAGCCCCAGCATTTT
j_call: TRBJ1-1; d_call: TRBD1; clone_size: -; v_call: TRBV27; cdr3_aa: CASSFGTGVMNTEAFF; cdr3_nt: TGTGCCAGCAGTTTTGGGACAGGTGTTATGAACACTGAAGCTTTCTTT
j_call: TRBJ1-3; d_call: -; clone_size: -; v_call: TRBV19; cdr3_aa: CASSILGSEIGNTIYF; cdr3_nt: TGTGCCAGTAGTATCCTTGGGTCCGAGATCGGAAACACCATATATTTT
j_call: TRBJ1-4; d_call: -; clone_size: -; v_call: TRBV11-2; cdr3_aa: CASSLSSPTNEKLFF; cdr3_nt: TGTGCCAGCAGCTTAAGTTCTCCAACTAATGAAAAACTGTTTTTT
j_call: TRBJ1-4; d_call: -; clone_size: -; v_call: TRBV5-1; cdr3_aa: CASSPGTAGEKLFF; cdr3_nt: TGCGCCAGCAGCCCCGGGACTGCCGGTGAAAAACTGTTTTTT
j_call: TRBJ1-1; d_call: -; clone_size: -; v_call: TRBV9; cdr3_aa: CASSAHRAGSTEAFF; cdr3_nt: TGTGCCAGCAGCGCCCACAGGGCCGGGAGCACTGAAGCTTTCTTT
j_call: TRBJ1-4; d_call: TRBD1; clone_size: -; v_call: TRBV7-2; cdr3_aa: CASSSRGGDEKLFF; cdr3_nt: TGTGCCAGCAGCTCCAGGGGGGGTGATGAAAAACTGTTTTTT
j_call: TRBJ2-5; d_call: -; clone_size: -; v_call: TRBV6-2/TRBV6-3; cdr3_aa: CASSSVGGTEETQYF; cdr3_nt: TGTGCCAGCAGTTCAGTCGGAGGGACAGAAGAGACCCAGTACTTC
j_call: TRBJ1-2; d_call: -; clone_size: -; v_call: TRBV5-1; cdr3_aa: CASSLDRVGGYTF; cdr3_nt: TGCGCCAGCAGCTTGGACCGGGTCGGGGGCTACACCTTC
j_call: TRBJ2-7; d_call: TRBD1; clone_size: -; v_call: TRBV18; cdr3_aa: CASSPLSQGEVASLYEQYF; cdr3_nt: TGTGCCAGCTCACCGCTATCACAGGGGGAAGTGGCATCCCTATACGAGCAGTACTTC
j_call: TRBJ1-4; d_call: -; clone_size: -; v_call: TRBV2; cdr3_aa: CASSRPNEKLFF; cdr3_nt: TGTGCCAGCAGCAGACCTAATGAAAAACTGTTTTTT
j_call: TRBJ2-2; d_call: -; clone_size: -; v_call: TRBV7-3; cdr3_aa: CASSSTGNTGELFF; cdr3_nt: TGTGCCAGCAGCTCCACAGGGAACACCGGGGAGCTGTTTTTT
j_call: TRBJ2-1; d_call: TRBD2; clone_size: -; v_call: TRBV6-4; cdr3_aa: CASSRAGGLYNEQFF; cdr3_nt: TGTGCCAGCAGTAGAGCGGGGGGGCTCTACAATGAGCAGTTCTTC
j_call: TRBJ1-1; d_call: -; clone_size: -; v_call: TRBV11-3; cdr3_aa: CASSLDPPGVGGNTEAFF; cdr3_nt: TGTGCCAGCAGCTTAGATCCTCCTGGGGTGGGGGGAAACACTGAAGCTTTCTTT
j_call: TRBJ1-1; d_call: -; clone_size: -; v_call: TRBV7-3; cdr3_aa: CASSLTGRENTEAFF; cdr3_nt: TGTGCCAGCAGCTTAACGGGGAGGGAGAACACTGAAGCTTTCTTT
j_call: TRBJ1-2; d_call: TRBD1; clone_size: -; v_call: TRBV5-1; cdr3_aa: CASKFFSGRGLFYGYTF; cdr3_nt: TGCGCCAGCAAGTTCTTCTCGGGCAGGGGGTTGTTTTATGGCTACACCTTC
j_call: TRBJ1-2; d_call: -; clone_size: -; v_call: TRBV7-2; cdr3_aa: CASSLGTGVAYGYTF; cdr3_nt: TGTGCCAGCAGCTTAGGGACGGGGGTGGCCTATGGCTACACCTTC
j_call: TRBJ2-3; d_call: -; clone_size: -; v_call: TRBV20-1; cdr3_aa: CRLEGRGSNF; cdr3_nt: TGCAGACTAGAGGGGCGGGGCTCAAATTTT
j_call: TRBJ1-2; d_call: -; clone_size: -; v_call: TRBV19; cdr3_aa: CASSIASDYDGYTF; cdr3_nt: TGTGCCAGTAGTATAGCTTCGGATTACGATGGCTACACCTTC
j_call: TRBJ1-1; d_call: TRBD1; clone_size: once; v_call: TRBV11-3; cdr3_aa: CASSPGTGRRITEAFF; cdr3_nt: TGTGCCAGCAGTCCCGGGACAGGGAGGAGGATAACTGAAGCTTTCTTT
j_call: TRBJ2-1; d_call: -; clone_size: -; v_call: TRBV9; cdr3_aa: CASSVGQNYNEQFF; cdr3_nt: TGTGCCAGCAGCGTAGGACAGAACTACAATGAGCAGTTCTTC
j_call: TRBJ1-6; d_call: TRBD1; clone_size: -; v_call: TRBV5-6; cdr3_aa: CASSSDRENSPLHF; cdr3_nt: TGTGCCAGCAGCTCCGACAGGGAGAATTCACCCCTCCACTTT
j_call: TRBJ1-2; d_call: -; clone_size: -; v_call: TRBV28; cdr3_aa: CASSLLVWTGTNYGYTF; cdr3_nt: TGTGCCAGCAGTTTATTAGTTTGGACCGGGACGAACTATGGCTACACCTTC
j_call: TRBJ2-2; d_call: TRBD1; clone_size: -; v_call: TRBV7-6; cdr3_aa: CASSSGQGGTGELFF; cdr3_nt: TGTGCCAGCAGCTCCGGACAGGGAGGAACCGGGGAGCTGTTTTTT
j_call: TRBJ1-5; d_call: TRBD1; clone_size: -; v_call: TRBV6-2/TRBV6-3; cdr3_aa: CASSHFGQGSSQPQHF; cdr3_nt: TGTGCCAGCAGCCACTTCGGACAGGGGTCAAGTCAGCCCCAGCATTTT
j_call: TRBJ1-3; d_call: -; clone_size: -; v_call: TRBV28; cdr3_aa: CASSPGGMDIFYTGNTIYF; cdr3_nt: TGTGCCAGCAGCCCCGGGGGGATGGACATATTTTATACTGGAAACACCATATATTTT
j_call: TRBJ1-3; d_call: TRBD1; clone_size: -; v_call: TRBV28; cdr3_aa: CASSLAGQAPNTIYF; cdr3_nt: TGTGCCAGCAGTTTAGCGGGACAGGCCCCAAACACCATATATTTT
j_call: TRBJ1-6; d_call: -; clone_size: -; v_call: TRBV7-9; cdr3_aa: CASSFSEGSPLHF; cdr3_nt: TGTGCCAGCAGCTTTTCTGAAGGATCACCCCTCCACTTT
j_call: TRBJ1-1; d_call: -; clone_size: -; v_call: TRBV19; cdr3_aa: CASRKPSLGTEAFF; cdr3_nt: TGTGCCAGTAGGAAACCCTCATTGGGCACTGAAGCTTTCTTT
j_call: TRBJ2-7; d_call: -; clone_size: -; v_call: TRBV6-2/TRBV6-3; cdr3_aa: CASSYVGQSREQYF; cdr3_nt: TGTGCCAGCAGTTACGTAGGACAATCTCGGGAGCAGTACTTC
j_call: TRBJ2-1; d_call: -; clone_size: -; v_call: TRBV7-9; cdr3_aa: CASSFSQGNEQFF; cdr3_nt: TGTGCCAGCAGCTTCTCCCAGGGGAATGAGCAGTTCTTC
j_call: TRBJ1-2; d_call: -; clone_size: -; v_call: TRBV7-2; cdr3_aa: CASSLSYTF; cdr3_nt: TGTGCCAGCAGCTTGAGCTACACCTTC
j_call: TRBJ2-6; d_call: -; clone_size: -; v_call: TRBV4-2; cdr3_aa: CASSQDETASGANVLTF; cdr3_nt: TGTGCCAGCAGCCAAGATGAGACCGCCTCTGGGGCCAACGTCCTGACTTTC
j_call: TRBJ1-1; d_call: -; clone_size: -; v_call: TRBV7-2; cdr3_aa: CASSFYGTLNTEAFF; cdr3_nt: TGTGCCAGCAGTTTCTACGGGACCCTGAACACTGAAGCTTTCTTT
j_call: TRBJ2-5; d_call: -; clone_size: -; v_call: TRBV15; cdr3_aa: CATSSRGGTQYF; cdr3_nt: TGTGCCACCAGCTCTCGAGGGGGGACCCAGTACTTC
j_call: TRBJ2-7; d_call: -; clone_size: -; v_call: TRBV28; cdr3_aa: CATVRGGRLYEQYF; cdr3_nt: TGTGCCACCGTTAGGGGGGGGCGCTTATACGAGCAGTACTTC
j_call: TRBJ2-7; d_call: -; clone_size: -; v_call: TRBV12-3/TRBV12-4; cdr3_aa: CASSRSGPYEQYF; cdr3_nt: TGTGCCAGCAGCCGGTCAGGTCCCTACGAGCAGTACTTC
j_call: TRBJ1-6; d_call: -; clone_size: -; v_call: TRBV5-6; cdr3_aa: CASSPRGAASPLHF; cdr3_nt: TGTGCCAGCAGCCCACGCGGGGCGGCTTCACCCCTCCACTTT
j_call: TRBJ1-1; d_call: -; clone_size: -; v_call: TRBV5-1; cdr3_aa: CASSADRGGEAFF; cdr3_nt: TGCGCCAGCAGCGCTGACCGGGGGGGTGAAGCTTTCTTT
j_call: TRBJ1-5; d_call: TRBD1; clone_size: -; v_call: TRBV18; cdr3_aa: CASRGQGEDQPQHF; cdr3_nt: TGTGCCAGCCGAGGACAGGGGGAGGATCAGCCCCAGCATTTT
j_call: TRBJ1-2; d_call: -; clone_size: -; v_call: TRBV11-3; cdr3_aa: CASSRRDGNYGYTF; cdr3_nt: TGTGCCAGCAGCCGTCGGGACGGAAACTATGGCTACACCTTC
j_call: TRBJ1-5; d_call: TRBD1; clone_size: -; v_call: TRBV4-1; cdr3_aa: CASSPQPGQGQQPQHF; cdr3_nt: TGCGCCAGCAGCCCACAACCGGGACAGGGACAACAGCCCCAGCATTTT